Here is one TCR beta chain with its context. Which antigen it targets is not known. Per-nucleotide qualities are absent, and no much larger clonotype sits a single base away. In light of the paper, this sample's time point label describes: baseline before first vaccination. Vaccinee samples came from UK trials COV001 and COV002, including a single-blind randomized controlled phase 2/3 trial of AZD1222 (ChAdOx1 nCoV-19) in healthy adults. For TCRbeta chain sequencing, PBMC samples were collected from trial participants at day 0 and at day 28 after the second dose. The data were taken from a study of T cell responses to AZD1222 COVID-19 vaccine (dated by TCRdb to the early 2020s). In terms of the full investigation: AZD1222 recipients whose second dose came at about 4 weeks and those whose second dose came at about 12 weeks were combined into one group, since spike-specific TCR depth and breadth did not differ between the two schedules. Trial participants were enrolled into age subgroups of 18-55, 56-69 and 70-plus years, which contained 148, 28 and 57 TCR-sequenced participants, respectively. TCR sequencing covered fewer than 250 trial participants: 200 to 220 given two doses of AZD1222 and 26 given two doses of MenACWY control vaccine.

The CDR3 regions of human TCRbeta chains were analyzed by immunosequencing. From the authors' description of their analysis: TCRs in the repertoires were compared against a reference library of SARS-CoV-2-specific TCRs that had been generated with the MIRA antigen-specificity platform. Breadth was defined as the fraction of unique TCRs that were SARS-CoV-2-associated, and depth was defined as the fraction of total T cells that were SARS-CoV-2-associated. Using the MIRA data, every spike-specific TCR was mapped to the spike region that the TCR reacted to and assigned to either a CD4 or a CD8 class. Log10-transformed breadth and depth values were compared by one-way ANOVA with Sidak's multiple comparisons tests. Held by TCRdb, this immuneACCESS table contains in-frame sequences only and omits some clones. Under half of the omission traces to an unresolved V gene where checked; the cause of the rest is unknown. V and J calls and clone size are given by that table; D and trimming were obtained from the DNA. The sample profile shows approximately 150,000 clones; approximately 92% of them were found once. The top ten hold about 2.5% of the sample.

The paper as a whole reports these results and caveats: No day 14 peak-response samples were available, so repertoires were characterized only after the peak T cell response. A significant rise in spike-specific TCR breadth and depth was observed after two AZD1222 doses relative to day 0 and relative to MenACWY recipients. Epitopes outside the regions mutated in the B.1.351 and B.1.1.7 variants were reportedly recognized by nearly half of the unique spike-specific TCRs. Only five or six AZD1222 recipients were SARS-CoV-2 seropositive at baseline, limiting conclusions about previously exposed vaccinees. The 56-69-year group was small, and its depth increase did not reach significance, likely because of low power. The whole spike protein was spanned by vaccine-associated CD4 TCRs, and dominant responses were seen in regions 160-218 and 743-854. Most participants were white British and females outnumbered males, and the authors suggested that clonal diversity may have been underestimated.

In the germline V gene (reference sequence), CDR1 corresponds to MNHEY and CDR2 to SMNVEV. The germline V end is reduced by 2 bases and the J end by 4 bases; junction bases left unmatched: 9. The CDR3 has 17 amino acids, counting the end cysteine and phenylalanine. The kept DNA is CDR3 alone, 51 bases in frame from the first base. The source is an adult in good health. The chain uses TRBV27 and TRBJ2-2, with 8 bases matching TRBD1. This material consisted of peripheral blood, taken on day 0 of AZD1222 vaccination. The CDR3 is CASSLQGRGLVTGELFF. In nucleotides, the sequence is TGTGCCAGCAGTTTACAGGGCAGGGGGCTGGTCACCGGGGAGCTGTTTTTT.